This entry features one T cell receptor (beta chain) sequence. The antigen is not known. The data derive from a study of T cells in women clearing cervical HPV infection. In the study overall: HLA type stays a possible confounder, typing being limited.

Study-wide findings and caveats: CIN3+ cases had significantly higher TCR repertoire richness than controls, but evenness did not differ.

TCRdb's copy holds only in-frame clones and misses some; the assay was immunoSEQ multiplex PCR. This repertoire includes about 30,000 clones. Each participant carried one incident cervical HPV16 infection only. The source of this sequence is a woman between 18 and 75 years old with a cervical HPV16 infection that either progressed to CIN3+ or cleared (not recorded which). The specimen was blood buffy coat.

The CDR3 loop is CASSLTGERRDTQYF. The part of the CDR3 DNA that was read is TGTGCCAGCAGTTTAACGGGGGAACGGAGGGATACG. The genes are TRBV2 and TRBJ2-3; weak D call: TRBD2 (6 bases). Read coverage stops 3 residues before the CDR3 terminus; the germline J gene supplies the remainder. Germline CDR1 reads SNHLY; CDR2 reads FYNNEI. The CDR3 has 15 residues. The V gene lost 5 bases and the J gene lost 6 bases, with 18 bases spanning the gap. Combining the CDR3 with reference TRBV2 and TRBJ2-3 gives the whole variable domain EPEVTQTPSHQVTQMGQEVILRCVPISNHLYFYWYRQILGQKVEFLVSFYNNEISEKSEIFDDQFSVERPDGSNFTLKIRSTKLEDSAMYFCASSLTGERRDTQYFGPGTRLTVL.